Listed below are T cell receptor beta chains from one sample, sequenced in a study of cytomegalovirus exposure and HLA in healthy donors. The data were produced by immunoSEQ multiplex PCR, yet TCRdb's version contains in-frame clones alone and is incomplete. The table for this sample gives 45,000 to 60,000 clones. What was sequenced was PBMCs. The receptors were gathered from a male donor in good health and CMV-seronegative. CDR3s include the opening cysteine and the closing phenylalanine or tryptophan. The D gene is left open where the match is weak.

V gene,D gene,J gene,CDR3 DNA,CDR3 protein
TRBV12-5,NA,TRBJ1-1,TGTGCTAGTGGTCCCAGGGTTCTAAGTGGCACTGAAGCTTTCTTT,CASGPRVLSGTEAFF
TRBV13,TRBD2,TRBJ2-7,TGTGCCAGCAGCTCCCTAGCGGGAGAGGGCCACGAGCAGTACTTC,CASSSLAGEGHEQYF
TRBV7-2,TRBD2,TRBJ2-2,TGTGCCAGCAGCTTAGCTGGGGGACTAGCGGGATATACCGGGGAGCTGTTTTTT,CASSLAGGLAGYTGELFF
TRBV6-5,NA,TRBJ1-1,TGTGCCAGCAGTTACCTCTTTGAAGCTTTCTTT,CASSYLFEAFF
TRBV7-2,TRBD1,TRBJ1-1,TGTGCCAGCAGCATCGACAGGGGGCGTGTGTCTGAAGCTTTCTTT,CASSIDRGRVSEAFF
TRBV29-1,NA,TRBJ1-1,TGCAGCGTTGCTCGGGGGTATAACACTGAAGCTTTCTTT,CSVARGYNTEAFF
TRBV9,TRBD1,TRBJ1-4,TGTGCCAGCAGCCAGAGGCAGGGGGCGGGTGAAAAACTGTTTTTT,CASSQRQGAGEKLFF
TRBV9,NA,TRBJ2-2,TGTGCCAGCAGCGAAAGGGGCGGGACGGGCACCGGGGAGCTGTTTTTT,CASSERGGTGTGELFF
TRBV7-3,TRBD1,TRBJ1-1,TGTGCCAGCAGCACTACAGGGGGGGCCACTGAAGCTTTCTTT,CASSTTGGATEAFF
TRBV7-2,NA,TRBJ2-1,TGTGCCAGCAGCTTAATGGGCGGGAACTCCCTGTCGGAGCAGTTCTTC,CASSLMGGNSLSEQFF
TRBV28,NA,TRBJ2-7,TGTGCCAGCAGGAATACAGGGACCTACGAGCAGTACTTC,CASRNTGTYEQYF
TRBV15,NA,TRBJ1-1,TGTGCCACCAGCAGAGGAGTGAACACTGAAGCTTTCTTT,CATSRGVNTEAFF
TRBV30,TRBD1,TRBJ1-1,TGTGCCCAACTACGGACAGGGTTTTATGCTTTCTTT,CAQLRTGFYAFF
TRBV29-1,TRBD2,TRBJ2-7,TGCAGCGCCACCCTAGCGGACTTCTCCTACGAGCAGTACTTC,CSATLADFSYEQYF
TRBV7-2,NA,TRBJ1-1,TGTGCCAGCAGCCCAGGCAGGGGCACTGAAGCTTTCTTT,CASSPGRGTEAFF
TRBV7-2,NA,TRBJ1-4,TGTGCCAGCAGCTTAGTTGCGGGGGTGACTAATGAAAAACTGTTTTTT,CASSLVAGVTNEKLFF
TRBV4-1,NA,TRBJ1-1,TGCGCCAGCAGCCAAGTTTGGACAGCGGAGAACACTGAAGCTTTCTTT,CASSQVWTAENTEAFF
TRBV14,NA,TRBJ1-1,TGTGCCAGCAGCCGGGGGGTTTCAACTGAAGCTTTCTTT,CASSRGVSTEAFF
TRBV10-3,NA,TRBJ1-5,TGTGCCATCAGTGAGACACTCGGGTCGCGGGGAGGACAGCCCCAGCATTTT,CAISETLGSRGGQPQHF
TRBV4-1,NA,TRBJ2-2,TGCGCCAGCACCCAAGCCGACAAAATCACCGGGGAGCTGTTTTTT,CASTQADKITGELFF
TRBV10-3,TRBD1,TRBJ2-7,TGTGCCATCAGCGGGACAGGGGGAAACTACGAGCAGTACTTC,CAISGTGGNYEQYF
TRBV2,TRBD1,TRBJ2-3,TGTGCCAGCAGTGAAGACAGGGGGCTAGATACGCAGTATTTT,CASSEDRGLDTQYF
TRBV7-2,NA,TRBJ2-7,TGTGCCAGCAGCTTAGGGCCGGGGGACGCGGAAGTGCAGTACTTC,CASSLGPGDAEVQYF